These 7 T cell receptor beta chains came from one sample sequenced in a study of shared clonotypes between healthy human individuals (TCRdb year 2020). The library was obtained by the immunoSEQ multiplex PCR assay. The table was pulled from immuneACCESS by TCRdb, which kept in-frame rearrangements only. Such tables lose some clones; where checked, under half of the loss comes from unresolved V genes, and the rest has no known cause. The sample table holds some 1.4 million clones, of which roughly 96% were seen once. The ten largest make up more than 0.9% of the sample. Sequencing input: naive CD4+ T cells sorted from blood. The cell subset or site label on this specimen signifies: CD45RA+ positively selected. These receptors all come from a man aged 25 to 40 in good health.

This clone was detected once. This chain links TRBV11-2 with TRBJ2-7; TRBD2 matches at 11 bases. Unmatched junction bases numbered 3, after V lost 5 bases and J lost 3 bases. Germline-derived CDR1 and CDR2 are SGHAT and FQNNGV. This CDR3 comprises 14 residues. The CDR3 sequence: CASSTTSGVYEQYF. The CDR3 DNA is TGTGCCAGCAGCACGACTAGCGGGGTCTACGAGCAGTACTTC.

This sequence joins TRBV29-1 and TRBJ2-5; D is unresolved. Germline loops: CDR1 SQVTM, CDR2 ANQGSEA. The V gene lost 3 bases and the J gene lost 2 bases, with 13 bases spanning the gap. The CDR3 spans 14 residues. Here the CDR3 reads CSVELLDRQETQYF. The CDR3 region has the DNA TGCAGCGTTGAGCTCTTAGATCGTCAAGAGACCCAGTACTTC.

This sequence joins TRBV7-9 and TRBJ1-1; 10 nucleotides line up with TRBD1. This CDR3 is 17 amino acids long. With V trimmed by 5 bases and J by 7 bases, 16 bases remained unmatched. Germline lookup yields CDR1 SEHNR and CDR2 FQNEAQ (reference sequence). For the CDR3, the DNA is TGTGCCAGCAGCCATCGAAACACCGGGACAGGGGTAGGTGAAGCTTTCTTT. Translation: CASSHRNTGTGVGEAFF.

The chain carries TRBV5-1 and TRBJ2-3; D is undetermined. CDR1 and CDR2 from the germline V gene are SGHRS and YFSETQ. V lost 4 bases and J 0 bases, leaving 12 bases between the germline ends. The CDR3 runs to 15 residues. This CDR3 is CASSPLQTSTDTQYF. CDR3 in DNA: TGCGCCAGCAGCCCGCTCCAAACTAGCACAGATACGCAGTATTTT.

V usage is TRBV9 and J usage is TRBJ2-5; 11 positions agree with TRBD2. Unmatched junction bases numbered 10, after V lost 4 bases and J lost 5 bases. The CDR3 loop spans 16 amino acids. Germline CDR1 SGDLS, CDR2 YYNGEE. CDR3 DNA sequence: TGTGCCAGCAGCCGTATGCCACTAGCGGGAGTTGAGACCCAGTACTTC. Amino acid sequence: CASSRMPLAGVETQYF.

V and J are TRBV7-6 and TRBJ1-1, with TRBD1 as a possible D gene (5 bases). Per germline, CDR1 SGHVS and CDR2 FNYEAQ. This CDR3 spans 16 amino acids. Between the trimmed V and J ends, which lost 5 bases and 2 bases, there was a span of 18 bases. The CDR3 spells CASSSAGTGFNTEAFF. CDR3 nucleotide sequence: TGTGCCAGCAGCAGCGCCGGGACGGGCTTCAACACTGAAGCTTTCTTT.

The chain employs TRBV5-1 and TRBJ2-1; D gene unclear. The germline V gene has CDR1 SGHRS and CDR2 YFSETQ. CDR3 length: 13 amino acids. V dropped 1 base and J dropped 3 bases, with 5 bases sitting between them. The CDR3 loop is CASSLRHYNEQFF. CDR3 DNA: TGCGCCAGCAGCTTGAGGCACTACAATGAGCAGTTCTTC.